The TCR beta chain under discussion was sequenced for a study of T-cell memory formation after mild COVID-19. This CDR3 region has 14 residues. The ends were cut back, 6 bases at V and 11 bases at J, with 18 bases in the middle. Germline CDR1 reads SGDLS; CDR2 reads YYNGEE. Comment on this clonotype: Its target is not known.

Broader study findings: That cross-reactive memory joined was suggested by some responding clones appearing in pre-infection memory. Contracting clones from day 15 to 85 had balanced CD4/CD8; later expanders favoured CD4+.

From the 5' RACE reads, TCRdb called clonotypes with MiXCR, one entry per CDR3 protein. Of more than 250,000 distinct CDR3 sequences in the sample, about 17% were seen once. The receptor comes from a man younger than 30 who had mild COVID-19 (a few samples of this study predate the infection). Cell type and time point are not known. Sequenced: PBMCs or a T cell subset sorted from them (not recorded which). The chain joins TRBV9 to TRBJ1-6; tentative D call: TRBD1 (5 bases). CDR3 coding DNA: TGTGCCAGCACCCGGGACGGGGGTCTCGCACCCCTCCACTTT. Translation: CASTRDGGLAPLHF.